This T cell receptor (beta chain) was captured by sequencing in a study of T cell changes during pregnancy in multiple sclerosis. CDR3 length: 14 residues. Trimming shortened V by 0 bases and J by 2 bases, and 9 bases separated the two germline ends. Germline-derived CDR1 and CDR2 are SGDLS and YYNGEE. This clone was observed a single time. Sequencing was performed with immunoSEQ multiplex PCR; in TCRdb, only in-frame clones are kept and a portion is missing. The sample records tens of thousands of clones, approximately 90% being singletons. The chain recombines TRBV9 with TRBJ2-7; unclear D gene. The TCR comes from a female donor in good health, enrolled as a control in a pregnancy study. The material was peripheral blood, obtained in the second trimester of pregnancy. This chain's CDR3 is CASSVDAYPYEQYF. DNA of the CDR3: TGTGCCAGCAGCGTAGATGCGTACCCCTACGAGCAGTACTTC.